This paragraph reports one T cell receptor (beta chain). This sample is drawn from a study of blood T cell repertoires in COVID-19. Study at large: Donors in the United States, Italy and Spain gave samples during acute or convalescent COVID-19. T cells, B-cell-depleted T cells, or PBMCs provided the cDNA or gDNA that served as material.

CDR1 and CDR2 from the germline V gene are SNHLY and FYNNEI. The V gene end was trimmed by 7 bases and the J gene end by 8 bases; junction bases not matched to a gene: 6. The CDR3 contains 14 residues. In the authors' workflow: Amplification of reference gene primers was used by the study to estimate nucleated cell counts. Libraries were prepared by immunoSEQ multiplex PCR; TCRdb keeps only in-frame clonotypes and omits some of them. For V, J and clone size, that table is used; D and trimming come from the DNA. The top ten clones hold around 6.3% of a sample with 150,000 or so clones, about 90% of them seen once.

The rearrangement uses TRBV2 and TRBJ1-6, with 9 bases aligning to TRBD1. This sequence was found in an elderly man with acute or convalescent COVID-19. Sample: peripheral blood. The CDR3 coding sequence is TGTGCCAGCAAAACACAGGGGGCTGATTCACCCCTCCACTTT. It codes for CASKTQGADSPLHF.